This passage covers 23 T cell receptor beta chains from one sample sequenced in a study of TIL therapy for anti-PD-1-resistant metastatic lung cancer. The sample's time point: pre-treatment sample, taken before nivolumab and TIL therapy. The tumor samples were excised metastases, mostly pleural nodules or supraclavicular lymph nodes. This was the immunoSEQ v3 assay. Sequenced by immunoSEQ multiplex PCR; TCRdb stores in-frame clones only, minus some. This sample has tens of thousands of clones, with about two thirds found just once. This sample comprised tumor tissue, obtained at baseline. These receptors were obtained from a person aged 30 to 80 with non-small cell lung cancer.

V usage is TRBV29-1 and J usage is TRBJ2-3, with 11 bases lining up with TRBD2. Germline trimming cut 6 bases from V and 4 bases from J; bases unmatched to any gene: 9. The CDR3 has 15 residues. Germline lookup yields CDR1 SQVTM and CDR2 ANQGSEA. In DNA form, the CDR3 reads TGCAGCGTCCAGTTAGCGGGGGGGCGGTCAGATACGCAGTATTTT. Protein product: CSVQLAGGRSDTQYF.

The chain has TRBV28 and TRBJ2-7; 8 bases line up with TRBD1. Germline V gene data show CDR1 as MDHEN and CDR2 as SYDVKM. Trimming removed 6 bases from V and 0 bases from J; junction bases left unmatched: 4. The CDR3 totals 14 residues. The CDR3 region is CASSDRGSSYEQYF. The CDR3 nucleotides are TGTGCCAGCAGCGACAGGGGAAGCTCCTACGAGCAGTACTTC. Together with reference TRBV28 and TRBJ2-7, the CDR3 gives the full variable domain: DVKVTQSSRYLVKRTGEKVFLECVQDMDHENMFWYRQDPGLGLRLIYFSYDVKMKEKGDIPEGYSVSREKKERFSLILESASTNQTSMYLCASSDRGSSYEQYFGPGTRLTVT.

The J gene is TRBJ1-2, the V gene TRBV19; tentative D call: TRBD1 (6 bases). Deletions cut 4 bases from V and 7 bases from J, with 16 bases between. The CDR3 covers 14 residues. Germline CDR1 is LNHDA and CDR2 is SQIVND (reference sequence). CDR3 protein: CASSTLRGSSGYTF. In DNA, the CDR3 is TGTGCCAGTAGTACCCTCAGGGGTAGCAGTGGCTACACCTTC.

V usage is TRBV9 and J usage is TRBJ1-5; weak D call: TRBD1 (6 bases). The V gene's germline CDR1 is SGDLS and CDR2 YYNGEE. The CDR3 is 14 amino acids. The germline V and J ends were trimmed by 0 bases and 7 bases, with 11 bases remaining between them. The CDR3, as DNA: TGTGCCAGCAGCGTAGCAGGGGTCGAACAGCCCCAGCATTTT. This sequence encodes CASSVAGVEQPQHF.

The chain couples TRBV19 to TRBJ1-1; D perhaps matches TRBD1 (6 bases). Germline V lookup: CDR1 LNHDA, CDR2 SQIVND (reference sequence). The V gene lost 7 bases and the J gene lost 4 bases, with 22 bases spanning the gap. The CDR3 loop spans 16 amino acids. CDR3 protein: CASTPKTGGARTEAFF. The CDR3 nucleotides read TGTGCCAGTACCCCGAAAACCGGGGGGGCCCGCACTGAAGCTTTCTTT.

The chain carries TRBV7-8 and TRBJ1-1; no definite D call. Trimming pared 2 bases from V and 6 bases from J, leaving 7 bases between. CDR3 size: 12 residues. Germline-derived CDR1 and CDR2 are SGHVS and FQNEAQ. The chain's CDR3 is CASSLPGAEAFF. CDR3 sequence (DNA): TGTGCCAGCAGCTTACCGGGAGCTGAAGCTTTCTTT.

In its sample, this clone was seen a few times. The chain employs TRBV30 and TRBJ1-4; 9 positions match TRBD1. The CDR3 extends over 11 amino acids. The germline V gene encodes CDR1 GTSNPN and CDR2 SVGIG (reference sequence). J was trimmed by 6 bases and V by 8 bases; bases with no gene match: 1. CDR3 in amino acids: CAGQGYEKLFF. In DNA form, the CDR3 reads TGTGCCGGACAGGGGTATGAAAAACTGTTTTTT.

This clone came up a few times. The CDR3 region has the DNA TGCAGTGCCGTTACAGACTATGGCTACACCTTC. It codes for CSAVTDYGYTF. V and J are TRBV20-1 and TRBJ1-2; D gene ambiguous. Trimming left V 6 bases short and J 3 bases short, with 8 bases between. The V gene's germline CDR1 is DFQATT and CDR2 SNEGSKA (reference sequence). CDR3 length equals 11 residues.

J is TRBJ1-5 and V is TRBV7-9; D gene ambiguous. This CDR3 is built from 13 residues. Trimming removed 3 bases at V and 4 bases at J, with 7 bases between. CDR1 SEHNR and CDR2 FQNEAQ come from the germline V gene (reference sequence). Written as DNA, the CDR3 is TGTGCCAGCAGCTTTATGGCTAATCAGCCCCAGCATTTT. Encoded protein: CASSFMANQPQHF.

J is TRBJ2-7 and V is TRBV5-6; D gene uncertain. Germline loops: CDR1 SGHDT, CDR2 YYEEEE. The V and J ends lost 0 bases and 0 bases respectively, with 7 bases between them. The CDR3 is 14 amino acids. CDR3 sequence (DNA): TGTGCCAGCAGCTTGGCGGCCGACTCCTACGAGCAGTACTTC. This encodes CASSLAADSYEQYF.

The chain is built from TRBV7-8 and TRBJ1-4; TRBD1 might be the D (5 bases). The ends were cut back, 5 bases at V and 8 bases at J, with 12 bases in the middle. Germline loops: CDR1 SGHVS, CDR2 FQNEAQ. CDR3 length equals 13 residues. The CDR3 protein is CASSPGWEEKLFF. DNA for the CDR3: TGTGCCAGCAGCCCAGGGTGGGAGGAAAAACTGTTTTTT.

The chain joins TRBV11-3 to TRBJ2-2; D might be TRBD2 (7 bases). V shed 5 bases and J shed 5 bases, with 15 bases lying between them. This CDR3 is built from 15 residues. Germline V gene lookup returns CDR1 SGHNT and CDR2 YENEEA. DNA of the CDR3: TGTGCCAGCAGCCGAAACGGGGGGCTAACCGGGGAGCTGTTTTTT. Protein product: CASSRNGGLTGELFF.

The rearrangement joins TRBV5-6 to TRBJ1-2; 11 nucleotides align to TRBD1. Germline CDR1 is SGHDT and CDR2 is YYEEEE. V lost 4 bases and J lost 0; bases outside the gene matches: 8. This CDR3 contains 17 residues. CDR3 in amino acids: CASSPGGGQGANYGYTF. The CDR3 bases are TGTGCCAGCAGCCCCGGAGGGGGACAGGGGGCTAACTATGGCTACACCTTC.

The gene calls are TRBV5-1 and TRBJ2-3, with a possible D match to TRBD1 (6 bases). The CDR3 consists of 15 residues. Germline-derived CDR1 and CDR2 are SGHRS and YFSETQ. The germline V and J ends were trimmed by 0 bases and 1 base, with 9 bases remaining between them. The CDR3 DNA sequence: TGCGCCAGCAGCTTGGCAGGGGTAGGCACAGATACGCAGTATTTT. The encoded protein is CASSLAGVGTDTQYF. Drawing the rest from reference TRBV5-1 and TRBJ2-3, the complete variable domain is KAGVTQTPRYLIKTRGQQVTLSCSPISGHRSVSWYQQTPGQGLQFLFEYFSETQRNKGNFPGRFSGRQFSNSRSEMNVSTLELGDSALYLCASSLAGVGTDTQYFGPGTRLTVL.

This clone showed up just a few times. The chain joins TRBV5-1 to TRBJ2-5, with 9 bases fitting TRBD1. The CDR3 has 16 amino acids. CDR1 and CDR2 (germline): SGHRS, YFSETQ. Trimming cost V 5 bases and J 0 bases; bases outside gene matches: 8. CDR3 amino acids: CASSPQGAWNQETQYF. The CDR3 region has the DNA TGCGCCAGCAGTCCACAGGGGGCCTGGAACCAAGAGACCCAGTACTTC.

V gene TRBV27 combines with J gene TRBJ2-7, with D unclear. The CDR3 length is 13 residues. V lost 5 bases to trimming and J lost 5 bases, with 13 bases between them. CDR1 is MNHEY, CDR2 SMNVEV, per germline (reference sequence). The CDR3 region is CASSPFEVDEQYF. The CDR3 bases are TGTGCCAGCAGTCCCTTTGAGGTGGACGAGCAGTACTTC.

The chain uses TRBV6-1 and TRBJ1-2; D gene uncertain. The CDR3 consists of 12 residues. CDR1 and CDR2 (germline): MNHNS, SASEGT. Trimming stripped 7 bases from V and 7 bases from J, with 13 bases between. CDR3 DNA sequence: TGTGCCAGCAAACCCGGCGGGTTTGGCTACACCTTC. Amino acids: CASKPGGFGYTF.

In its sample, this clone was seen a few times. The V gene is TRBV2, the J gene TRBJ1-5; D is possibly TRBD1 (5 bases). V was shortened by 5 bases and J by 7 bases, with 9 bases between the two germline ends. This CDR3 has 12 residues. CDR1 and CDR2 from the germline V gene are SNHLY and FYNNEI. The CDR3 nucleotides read TGTGCCAGCAGTTCTGCAGGGCAGCCCCAGCATTTT. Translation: CASSSAGQPQHF. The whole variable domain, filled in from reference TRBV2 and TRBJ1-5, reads EPEVTQTPSHQVTQMGQEVILRCVPISNHLYFYWYRQILGQKVEFLVSFYNNEISEKSEIFDDQFSVERPDGSNFTLKIRSTKLEDSAMYFCASSSAGQPQHFGDGTRLSIL.

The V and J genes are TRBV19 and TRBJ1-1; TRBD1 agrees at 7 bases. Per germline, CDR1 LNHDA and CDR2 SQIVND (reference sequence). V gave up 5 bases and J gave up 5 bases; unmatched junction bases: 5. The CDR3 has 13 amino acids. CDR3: CASSEGAGTEAFF. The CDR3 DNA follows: TGTGCCAGTAGTGAGGGGGCTGGAACTGAAGCTTTCTTT.

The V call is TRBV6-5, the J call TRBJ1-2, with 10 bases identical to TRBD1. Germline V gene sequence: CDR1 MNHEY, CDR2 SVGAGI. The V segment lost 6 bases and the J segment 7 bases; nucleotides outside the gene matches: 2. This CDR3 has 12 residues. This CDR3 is CASSWTGGGYTF. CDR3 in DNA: TGTGCCAGCAGCTGGACAGGGGGTGGCTACACCTTC.

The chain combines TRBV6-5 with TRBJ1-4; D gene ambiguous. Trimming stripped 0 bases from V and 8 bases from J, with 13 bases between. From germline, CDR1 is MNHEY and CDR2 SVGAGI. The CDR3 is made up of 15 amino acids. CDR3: CASSYSGGEGEKLFF. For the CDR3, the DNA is TGTGCCAGCAGTTACTCGGGTGGGGAAGGGGAAAAACTGTTTTTT.

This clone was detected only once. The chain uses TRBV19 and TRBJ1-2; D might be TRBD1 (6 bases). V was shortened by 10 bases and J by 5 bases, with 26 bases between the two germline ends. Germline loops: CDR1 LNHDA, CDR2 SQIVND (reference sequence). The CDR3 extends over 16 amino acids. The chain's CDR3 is CATRGPRQQGGYGYTF. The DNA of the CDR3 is TGTGCCACCAGAGGCCCCCGCCAACAGGGAGGGTATGGCTACACCTTC.

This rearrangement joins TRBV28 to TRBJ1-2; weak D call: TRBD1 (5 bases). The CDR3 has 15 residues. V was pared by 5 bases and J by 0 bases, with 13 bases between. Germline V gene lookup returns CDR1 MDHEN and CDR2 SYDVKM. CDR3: CASSGTTVANYGYTF. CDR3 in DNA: TGTGCCAGCAGTGGTACGACAGTGGCTAACTATGGCTACACCTTC.